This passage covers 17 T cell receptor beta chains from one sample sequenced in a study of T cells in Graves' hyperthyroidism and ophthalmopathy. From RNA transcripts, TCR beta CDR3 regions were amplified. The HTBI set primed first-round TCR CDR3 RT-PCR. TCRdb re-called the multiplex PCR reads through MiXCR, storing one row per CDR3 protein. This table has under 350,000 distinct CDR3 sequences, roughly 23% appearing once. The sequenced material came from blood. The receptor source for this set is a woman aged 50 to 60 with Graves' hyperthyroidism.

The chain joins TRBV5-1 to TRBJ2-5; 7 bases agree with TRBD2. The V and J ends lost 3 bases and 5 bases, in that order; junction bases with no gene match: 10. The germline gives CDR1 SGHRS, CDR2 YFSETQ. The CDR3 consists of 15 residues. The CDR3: CASSSSSPGRETQYF. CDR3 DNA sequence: TGCGCCAGCAGCTCGTCGAGCCCCGGGAGGGAGACCCAGTACTTC. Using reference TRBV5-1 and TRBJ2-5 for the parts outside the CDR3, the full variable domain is KAGVTQTPRYLIKTRGQQVTLSCSPISGHRSVSWYQQTPGQGLQFLFEYFSETQRNKGNFPGRFSGRQFSNSRSEMNVSTLELGDSALYLCASSSSSPGRETQYFGPGTRLLVL.

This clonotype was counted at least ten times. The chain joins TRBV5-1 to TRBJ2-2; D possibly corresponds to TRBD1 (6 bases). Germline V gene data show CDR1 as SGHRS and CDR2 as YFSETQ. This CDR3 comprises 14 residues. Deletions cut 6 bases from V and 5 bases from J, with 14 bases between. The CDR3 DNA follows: TGCGCCAGCAAGGATGGGGGCCCTACCGGGGAGCTGTTTTTT. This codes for CASKDGGPTGELFF.

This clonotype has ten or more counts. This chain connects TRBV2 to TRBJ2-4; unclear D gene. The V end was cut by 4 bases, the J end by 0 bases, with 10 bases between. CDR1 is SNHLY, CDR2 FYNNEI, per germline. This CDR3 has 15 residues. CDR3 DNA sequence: TGTGCCAGCAGTGCGGGCCTTCTAGCCAAAAACATTCAGTACTTC. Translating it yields CASSAGLLAKNIQYF.

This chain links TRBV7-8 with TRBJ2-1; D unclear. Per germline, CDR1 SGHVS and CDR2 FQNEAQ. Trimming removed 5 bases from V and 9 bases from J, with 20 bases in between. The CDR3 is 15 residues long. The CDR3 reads CASSPNEDRLGEQFF. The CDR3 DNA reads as TGTGCCAGCAGCCCCAATGAGGATAGGTTGGGTGAGCAGTTCTTC.

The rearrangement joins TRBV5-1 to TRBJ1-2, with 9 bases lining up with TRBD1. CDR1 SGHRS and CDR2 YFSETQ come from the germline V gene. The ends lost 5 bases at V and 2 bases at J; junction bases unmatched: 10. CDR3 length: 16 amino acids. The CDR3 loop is CASRSGTGILNYGYTF. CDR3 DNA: TGCGCCAGCAGATCCGGGACAGGGATACTAAACTATGGCTACACCTTC.

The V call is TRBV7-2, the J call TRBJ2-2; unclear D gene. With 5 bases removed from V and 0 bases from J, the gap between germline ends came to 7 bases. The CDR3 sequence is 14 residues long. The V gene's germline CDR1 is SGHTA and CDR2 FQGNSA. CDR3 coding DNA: TGTGCCAGCAGCCCCCAATCGAACACCGGGGAGCTGTTTTTT. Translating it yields CASSPQSNTGELFF.

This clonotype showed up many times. In DNA form, the CDR3 reads TGTGCCAGCAGTTTAACAGGGTCGAACACTGAAGCTTTCTTT. This translates into CASSLTGSNTEAFF. V usage is TRBV12-3 or TRBV12-4 and J usage is TRBJ1-1, with D possibly matching TRBD1 (6 bases). The V end was cut by 2 bases, the J end by 1 base, with 8 bases between. CDR3 length: 14 amino acids.

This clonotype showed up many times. The CDR3 loop is CASNRIGRFPTDTQYF. CDR3 bases: TGTGCCAGCAACCGAATAGGGCGATTCCCAACAGATACGCAGTATTTT. The chain combines TRBV2 with TRBJ2-3; no clear D gene. Between the trimmed V and J ends, which lost 7 bases and 3 bases, there was a span of 20 bases. The germline CDR1 and CDR2 sequences are SNHLY and FYNNEI. The CDR3 spans 16 residues.

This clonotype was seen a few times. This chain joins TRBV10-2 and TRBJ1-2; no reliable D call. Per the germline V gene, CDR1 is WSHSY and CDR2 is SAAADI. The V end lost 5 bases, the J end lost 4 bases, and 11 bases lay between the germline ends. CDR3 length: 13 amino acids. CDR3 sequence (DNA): TGCGCCAGCAGTTTCTCTACGGCCTATGGCTACACCTTC. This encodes CASSFSTAYGYTF.

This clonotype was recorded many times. CDR3 sequence reads: CASEVRGSNQPQHF. The CDR3 DNA is TGTGCCAGCGAAGTGAGGGGTAGCAATCAGCCCCAGCATTTT. The chain combines TRBV28 with TRBJ1-5; D is perhaps TRBD1 (5 bases). The CDR3 length is 14 residues. V lost 8 bases, J lost 0 bases, and 11 bases lay in between. Germline loops: CDR1 MDHEN, CDR2 SYDVKM.

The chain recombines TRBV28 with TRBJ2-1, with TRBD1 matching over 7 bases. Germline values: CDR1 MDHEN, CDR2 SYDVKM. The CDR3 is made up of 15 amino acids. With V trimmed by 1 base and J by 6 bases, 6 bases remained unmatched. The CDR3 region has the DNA TGTGCCAGCAGTTTATTCCGGCAGGGGGTCAATGAGCAGTTCTTC. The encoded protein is CASSLFRQGVNEQFF.

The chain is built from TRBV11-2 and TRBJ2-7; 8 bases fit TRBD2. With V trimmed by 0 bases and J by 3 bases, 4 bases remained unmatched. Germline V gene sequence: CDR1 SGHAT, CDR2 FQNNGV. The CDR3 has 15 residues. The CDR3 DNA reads TGTGCCAGCAGCTTAGAACCGGGACTAGACTACGAGCAGTACTTC. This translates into CASSLEPGLDYEQYF.

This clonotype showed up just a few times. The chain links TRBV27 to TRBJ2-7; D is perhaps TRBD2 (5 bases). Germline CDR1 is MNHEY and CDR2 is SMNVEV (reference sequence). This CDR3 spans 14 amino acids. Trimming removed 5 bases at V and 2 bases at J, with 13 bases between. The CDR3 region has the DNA TGTGCCAGCAGTCCTAACGGGATGCCCTACGAGCAGTACTTC. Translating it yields CASSPNGMPYEQYF.

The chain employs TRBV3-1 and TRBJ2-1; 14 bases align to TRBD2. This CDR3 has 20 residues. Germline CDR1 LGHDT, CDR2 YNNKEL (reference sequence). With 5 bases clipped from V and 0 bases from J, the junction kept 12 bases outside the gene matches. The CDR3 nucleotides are TGTGCCAGCAGCTCAACTCAGGGACTAGCGGGGGCTCGCTCCTACAATGAGCAGTTCTTC. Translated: CASSSTQGLAGARSYNEQFF.

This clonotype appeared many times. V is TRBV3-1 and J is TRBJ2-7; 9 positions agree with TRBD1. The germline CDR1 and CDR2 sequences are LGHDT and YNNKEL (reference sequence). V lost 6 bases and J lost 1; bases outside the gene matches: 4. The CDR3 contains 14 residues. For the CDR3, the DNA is TGTGCCAGCAGATCGGGGACAGGGTCCTACGAGCAGTACTTC. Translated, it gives CASRSGTGSYEQYF.

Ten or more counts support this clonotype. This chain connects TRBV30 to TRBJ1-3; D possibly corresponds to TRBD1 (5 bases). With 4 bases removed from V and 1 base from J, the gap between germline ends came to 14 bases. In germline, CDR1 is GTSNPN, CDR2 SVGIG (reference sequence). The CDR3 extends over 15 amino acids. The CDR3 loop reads CAWIPQQVSGNTIYF. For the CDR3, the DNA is TGTGCCTGGATCCCTCAACAGGTTTCTGGAAACACCATATATTTT.

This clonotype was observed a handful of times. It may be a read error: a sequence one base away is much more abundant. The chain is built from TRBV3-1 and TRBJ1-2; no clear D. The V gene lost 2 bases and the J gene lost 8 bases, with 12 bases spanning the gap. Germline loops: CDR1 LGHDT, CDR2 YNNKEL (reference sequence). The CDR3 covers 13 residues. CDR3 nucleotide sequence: TGTGCCAGCAGCCAAAGGGCAGAGAGCGGCTACACCTTC. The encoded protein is CASSQRAESGYTF.